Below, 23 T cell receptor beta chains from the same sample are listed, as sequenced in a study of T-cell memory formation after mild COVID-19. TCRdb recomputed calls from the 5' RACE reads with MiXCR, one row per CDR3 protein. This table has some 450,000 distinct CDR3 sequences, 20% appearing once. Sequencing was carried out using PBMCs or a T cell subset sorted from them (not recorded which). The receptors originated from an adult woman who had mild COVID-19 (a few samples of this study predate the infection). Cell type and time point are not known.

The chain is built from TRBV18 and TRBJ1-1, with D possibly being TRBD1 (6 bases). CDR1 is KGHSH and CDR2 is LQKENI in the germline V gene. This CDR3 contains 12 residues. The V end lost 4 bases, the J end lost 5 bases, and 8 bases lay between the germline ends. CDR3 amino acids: CASSQGVTEAFF. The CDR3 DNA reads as TGTGCCAGCTCACAGGGGGTTACTGAAGCTTTCTTT.

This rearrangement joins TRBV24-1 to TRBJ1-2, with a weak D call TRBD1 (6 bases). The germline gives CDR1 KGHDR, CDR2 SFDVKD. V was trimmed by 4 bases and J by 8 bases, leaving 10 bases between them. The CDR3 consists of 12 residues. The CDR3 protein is CATSETGLGYTF. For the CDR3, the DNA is TGTGCCACCAGTGAAACAGGGTTAGGCTACACCTTC.

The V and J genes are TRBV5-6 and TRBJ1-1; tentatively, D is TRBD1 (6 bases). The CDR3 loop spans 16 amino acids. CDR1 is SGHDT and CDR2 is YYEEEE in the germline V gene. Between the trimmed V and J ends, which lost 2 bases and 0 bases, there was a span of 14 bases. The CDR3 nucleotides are TGTGCCAGCAGCTTAACCGCGAGGGGGATGAACACTGAAGCTTTCTTT. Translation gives CASSLTARGMNTEAFF.

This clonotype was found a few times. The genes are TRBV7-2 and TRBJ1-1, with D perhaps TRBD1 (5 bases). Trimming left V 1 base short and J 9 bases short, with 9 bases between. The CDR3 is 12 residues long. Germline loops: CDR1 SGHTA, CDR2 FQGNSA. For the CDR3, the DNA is TGTGCCAGCAGCTTAGTTCCAGGGAAAGCTTTCTTT. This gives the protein CASSLVPGKAFF.

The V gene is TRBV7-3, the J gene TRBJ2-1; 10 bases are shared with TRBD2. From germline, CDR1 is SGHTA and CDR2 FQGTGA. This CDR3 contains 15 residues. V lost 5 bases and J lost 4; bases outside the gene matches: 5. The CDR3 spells CASSPALAGYNEQFF. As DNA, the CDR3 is TGTGCCAGCAGCCCGGCACTAGCGGGGTACAATGAGCAGTTCTTC. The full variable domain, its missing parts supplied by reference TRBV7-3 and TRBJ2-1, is GAGVSQTPSNKVTEKGKYVELRCDPISGHTALYWYRQSLGQGPEFLIYFQGTGAADDSGLPNDRFFAVRPEGSVSTLKIQRTERGDSAVYLCASSPALAGYNEQFFGPGTRLTVL.

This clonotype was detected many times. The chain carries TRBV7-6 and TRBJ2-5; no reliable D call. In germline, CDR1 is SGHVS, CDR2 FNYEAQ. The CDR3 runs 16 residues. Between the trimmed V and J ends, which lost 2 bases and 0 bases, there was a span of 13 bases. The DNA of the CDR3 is TGTGCCAGCAGCTTACGGGTAGCACTGTACCAAGAGACCCAGTACTTC. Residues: CASSLRVALYQETQYF.

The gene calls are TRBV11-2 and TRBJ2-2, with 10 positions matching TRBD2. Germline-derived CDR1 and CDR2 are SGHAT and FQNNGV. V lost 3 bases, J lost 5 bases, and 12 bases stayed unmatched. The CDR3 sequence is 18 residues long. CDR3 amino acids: CASSFPQREGRQTGELFF. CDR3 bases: TGTGCCAGCAGCTTCCCTCAGCGGGAGGGCCGTCAGACCGGGGAGCTGTTTTTT.

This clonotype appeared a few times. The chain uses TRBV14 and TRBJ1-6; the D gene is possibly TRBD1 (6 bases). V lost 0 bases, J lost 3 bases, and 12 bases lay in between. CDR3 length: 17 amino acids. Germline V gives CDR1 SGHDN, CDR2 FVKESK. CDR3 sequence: CASSQDPGHIYNSPLHF. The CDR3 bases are TGTGCCAGCAGCCAAGACCCGGGACATATCTATAATTCACCCCTCCACTTT.

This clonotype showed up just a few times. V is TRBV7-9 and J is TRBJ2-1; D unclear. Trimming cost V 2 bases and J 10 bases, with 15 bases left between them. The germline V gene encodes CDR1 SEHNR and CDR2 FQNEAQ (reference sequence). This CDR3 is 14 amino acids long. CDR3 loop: CASSLSHISAEQFF. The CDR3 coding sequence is TGTGCCAGCAGCTTATCCCACATTAGTGCGGAGCAGTTCTTC.

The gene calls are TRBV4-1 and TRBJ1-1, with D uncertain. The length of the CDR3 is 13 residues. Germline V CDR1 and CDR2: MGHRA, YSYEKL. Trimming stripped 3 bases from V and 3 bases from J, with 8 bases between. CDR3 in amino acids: CASSQYTDTEAFF. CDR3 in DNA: TGCGCCAGCAGCCAGTACACCGACACTGAAGCTTTCTTT.

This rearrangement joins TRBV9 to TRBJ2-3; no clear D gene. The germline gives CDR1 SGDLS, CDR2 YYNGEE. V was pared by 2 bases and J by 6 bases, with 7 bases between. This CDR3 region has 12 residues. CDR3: CASSVSADTQYF. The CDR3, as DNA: TGTGCCAGCAGCGTTTCGGCGGATACGCAGTATTTT. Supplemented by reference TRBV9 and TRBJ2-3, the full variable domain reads DSGVTQTPKHLITATGQRVTLRCSPRSGDLSVYWYQQSLDQGLQFLIQYYNGEERAKGNILERFSAQQFPDLHSELNLSSLELGDSALYFCASSVSADTQYFGPGTRLTVL.

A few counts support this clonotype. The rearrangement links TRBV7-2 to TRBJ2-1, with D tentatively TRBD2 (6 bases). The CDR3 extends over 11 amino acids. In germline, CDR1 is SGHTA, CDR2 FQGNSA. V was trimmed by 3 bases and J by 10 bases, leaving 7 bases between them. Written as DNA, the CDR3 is TGTGCCAGCAGCTTGACTAGGGAGCAGTTCTTC. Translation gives CASSLTREQFF.

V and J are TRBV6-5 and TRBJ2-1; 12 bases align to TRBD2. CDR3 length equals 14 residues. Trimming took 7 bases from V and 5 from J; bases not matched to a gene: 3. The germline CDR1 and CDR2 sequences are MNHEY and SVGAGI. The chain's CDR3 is CASIRLAGDNEQFF. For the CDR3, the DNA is TGTGCCAGCATTAGACTAGCGGGGGACAATGAGCAGTTCTTC.

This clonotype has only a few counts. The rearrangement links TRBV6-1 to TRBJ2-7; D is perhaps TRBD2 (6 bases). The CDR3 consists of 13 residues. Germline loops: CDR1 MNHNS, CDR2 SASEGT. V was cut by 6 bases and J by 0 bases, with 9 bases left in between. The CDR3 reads CASRWDSSYEQYF. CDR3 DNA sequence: TGTGCCAGCAGATGGGACTCCTCCTACGAGCAGTACTTC.

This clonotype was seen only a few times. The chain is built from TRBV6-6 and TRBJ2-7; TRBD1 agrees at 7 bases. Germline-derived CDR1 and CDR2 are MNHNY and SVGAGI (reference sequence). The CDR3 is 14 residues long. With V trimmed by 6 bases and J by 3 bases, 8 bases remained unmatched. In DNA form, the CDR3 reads TGTGCCAGCAGGCTAACACAGGGGAACTACGAGCAGTACTTC. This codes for CASRLTQGNYEQYF.

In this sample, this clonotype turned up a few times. The CDR3 sequence is CASSDWGGEQFF. CDR3 bases: TGTGCCAGCAGTGACTGGGGGGGTGAGCAGTTCTTC. The chain carries TRBV6-4 and TRBJ2-1, with 7 bases fitting TRBD2. The CDR3 spans 12 residues. From germline, CDR1 is MRHNA and CDR2 SNTAGT. Trimming at V came to 1 base and at J to 9 bases, leaving 0 bases not matched to a gene.

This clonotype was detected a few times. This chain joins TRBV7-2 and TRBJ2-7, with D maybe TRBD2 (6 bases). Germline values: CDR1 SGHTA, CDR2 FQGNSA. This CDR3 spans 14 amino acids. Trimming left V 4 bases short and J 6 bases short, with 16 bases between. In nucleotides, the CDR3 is TGTGCCAGCAGCTCCCAGGTTGGGGGGAGCGAGCAGTACTTC. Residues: CASSSQVGGSEQYF.

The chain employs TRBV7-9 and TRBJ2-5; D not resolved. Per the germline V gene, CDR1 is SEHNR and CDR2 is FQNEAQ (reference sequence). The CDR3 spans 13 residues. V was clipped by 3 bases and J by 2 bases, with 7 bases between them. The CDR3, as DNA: TGTGCCAGCAGCTTGGCAGAACAAGAGACCCAGTACTTC. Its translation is CASSLAEQETQYF.

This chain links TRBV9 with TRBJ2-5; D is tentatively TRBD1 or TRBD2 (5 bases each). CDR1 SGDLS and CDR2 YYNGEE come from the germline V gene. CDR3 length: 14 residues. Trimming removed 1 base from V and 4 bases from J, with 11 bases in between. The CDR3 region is CASSVRGERETQYF. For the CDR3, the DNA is TGTGCCAGCAGCGTAAGGGGAGAGAGAGAGACCCAGTACTTC.

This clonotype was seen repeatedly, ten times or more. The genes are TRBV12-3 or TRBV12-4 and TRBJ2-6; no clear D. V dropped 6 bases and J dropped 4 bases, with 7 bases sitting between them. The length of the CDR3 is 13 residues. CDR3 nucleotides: TGTGCCAGCAGCCGTACGGGGGCCAACGTCCTGACTTTC. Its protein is CASSRTGANVLTF.

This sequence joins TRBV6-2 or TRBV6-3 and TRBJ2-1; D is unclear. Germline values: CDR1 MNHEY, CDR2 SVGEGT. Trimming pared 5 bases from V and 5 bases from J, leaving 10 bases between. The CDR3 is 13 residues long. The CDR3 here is CASSIYLNNEQFF. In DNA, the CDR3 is TGTGCCAGCAGTATATACCTTAACAATGAGCAGTTCTTC.

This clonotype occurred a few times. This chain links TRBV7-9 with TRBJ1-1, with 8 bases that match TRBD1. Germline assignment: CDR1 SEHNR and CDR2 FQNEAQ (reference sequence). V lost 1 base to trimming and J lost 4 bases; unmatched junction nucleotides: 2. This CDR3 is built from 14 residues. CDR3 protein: CASSLEQGVTEAFF. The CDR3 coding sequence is TGTGCCAGCAGCTTAGAACAGGGGGTCACTGAAGCTTTCTTT.

The CDR3 protein is CASSPLAGGPSNEQFF. The CDR3 DNA reads as TGTGCCAGCTCACCGCTAGCGGGAGGGCCTTCAAATGAGCAGTTCTTC. The genes are TRBV18 and TRBJ2-1, with TRBD2 identical over 12 bases. The CDR3 consists of 16 residues. V gave up 3 bases and J gave up 7 bases; unmatched junction bases: 7. Germline assignment: CDR1 KGHSH and CDR2 LQKENI. The full variable domain, its missing parts supplied by reference TRBV18 and TRBJ2-1, is NAGVMQNPRHLVRRRGQEARLRCSPMKGHSHVYWYRQLPEEGLKFMVYLQKENIIDESGMPKERFSAEFPKEGPSILRIQQVVRGDSAAYFCASSPLAGGPSNEQFFGPGTRLTVL.